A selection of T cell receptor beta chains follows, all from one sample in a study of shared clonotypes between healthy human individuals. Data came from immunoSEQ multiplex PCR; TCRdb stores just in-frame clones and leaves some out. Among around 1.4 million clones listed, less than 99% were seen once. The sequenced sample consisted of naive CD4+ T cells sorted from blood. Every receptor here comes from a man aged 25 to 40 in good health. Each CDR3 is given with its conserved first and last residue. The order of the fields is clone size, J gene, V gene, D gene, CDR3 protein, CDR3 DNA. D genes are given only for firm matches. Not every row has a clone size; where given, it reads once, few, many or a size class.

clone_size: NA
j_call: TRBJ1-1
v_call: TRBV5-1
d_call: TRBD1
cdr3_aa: CASSLASGGMNTEAFF
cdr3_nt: TGCGCCAGCAGCTTGGCGTCAGGGGGGATGAACACTGAAGCTTTCTTT

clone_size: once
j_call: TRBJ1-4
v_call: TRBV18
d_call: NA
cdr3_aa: CASSPTPTPNEKLFF
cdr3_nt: TGTGCCAGCTCACCAACCCCGACACCCAATGAAAAACTGTTTTTT

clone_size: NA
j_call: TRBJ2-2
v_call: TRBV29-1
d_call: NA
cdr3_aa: CSVAGPAGTGELFF
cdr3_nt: TGCAGCGTTGCGGGACCTGCGGGCACCGGGGAGCTGTTTTTT

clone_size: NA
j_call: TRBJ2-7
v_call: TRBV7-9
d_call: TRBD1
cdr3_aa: CAVDRDRAGEQYF
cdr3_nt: TGTGCCGTTGACCGGGACAGGGCCGGCGAGCAGTACTTC

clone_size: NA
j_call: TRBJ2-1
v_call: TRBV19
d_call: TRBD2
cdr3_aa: CATSAGGYNEQFF
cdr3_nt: TGTGCCACCTCCGCGGGGGGTTACAATGAGCAGTTCTTC

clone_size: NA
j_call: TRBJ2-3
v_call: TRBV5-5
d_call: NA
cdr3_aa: CASTRNVDTQYF
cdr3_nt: TGTGCCAGCACCCGAAACGTAGATACGCAGTATTTT

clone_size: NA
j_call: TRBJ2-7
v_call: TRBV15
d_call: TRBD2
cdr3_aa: CATSRDHILAGIEQYF
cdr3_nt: TGTGCCACCAGCAGAGATCATATACTAGCGGGAATTGAGCAGTACTTC

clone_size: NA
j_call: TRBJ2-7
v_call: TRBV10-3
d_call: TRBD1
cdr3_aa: CATRGQEKYEQYF
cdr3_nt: TGTGCCACGAGGGGACAGGAAAAATACGAGCAGTACTTC

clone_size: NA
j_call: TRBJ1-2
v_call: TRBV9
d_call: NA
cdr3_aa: CASSVAGVMDYGYTF
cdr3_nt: TGTGCCAGCAGCGTAGCTGGGGTGATGGACTATGGCTACACCTTC

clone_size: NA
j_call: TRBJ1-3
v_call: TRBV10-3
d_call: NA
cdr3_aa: CAISESLISGNTIYF
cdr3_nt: TGTGCCATCAGTGAGTCGTTGATCTCTGGAAACACCATATATTTT

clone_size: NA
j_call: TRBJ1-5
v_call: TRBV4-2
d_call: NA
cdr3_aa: CASSQGTADSNQPQHF
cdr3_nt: TGTGCCAGCAGCCAAGGGACAGCCGATAGCAATCAGCCCCAGCATTTT

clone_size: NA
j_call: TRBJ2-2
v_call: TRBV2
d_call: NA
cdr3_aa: CASTIATGELFF
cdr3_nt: TGTGCCAGCACGATAGCCACCGGGGAGCTGTTTTTT

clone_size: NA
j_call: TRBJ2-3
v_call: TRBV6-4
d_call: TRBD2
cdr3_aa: CASNRAGLAGGPLPNTQYF
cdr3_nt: TGTGCCAGCAACCGGGCCGGATTAGCGGGAGGGCCGCTCCCAAATACGCAGTATTTT

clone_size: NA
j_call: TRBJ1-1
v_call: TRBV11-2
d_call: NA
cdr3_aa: CASSKRDIGGGYTEAFF
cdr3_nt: TGTGCCAGCAGCAAACGGGATATCGGGGGCGGGTACACTGAAGCTTTCTTT

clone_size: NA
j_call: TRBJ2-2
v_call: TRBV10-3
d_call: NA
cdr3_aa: CAISAGGVSNTGELFF
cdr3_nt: TGTGCCATCAGTGCCGGAGGGGTCTCGAACACCGGGGAGCTGTTTTTT

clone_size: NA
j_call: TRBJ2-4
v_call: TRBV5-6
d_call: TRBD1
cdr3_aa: CASSLWTGRYIQYF
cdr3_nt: TGTGCCAGCAGCTTATGGACAGGTCGGTACATTCAGTACTTC

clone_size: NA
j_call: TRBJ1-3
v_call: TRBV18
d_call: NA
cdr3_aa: CASSLKTGQSYSGNTIYF
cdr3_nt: TGTGCCAGCTCACTAAAGACTGGACAGAGCTACTCTGGAAACACCATATATTTT